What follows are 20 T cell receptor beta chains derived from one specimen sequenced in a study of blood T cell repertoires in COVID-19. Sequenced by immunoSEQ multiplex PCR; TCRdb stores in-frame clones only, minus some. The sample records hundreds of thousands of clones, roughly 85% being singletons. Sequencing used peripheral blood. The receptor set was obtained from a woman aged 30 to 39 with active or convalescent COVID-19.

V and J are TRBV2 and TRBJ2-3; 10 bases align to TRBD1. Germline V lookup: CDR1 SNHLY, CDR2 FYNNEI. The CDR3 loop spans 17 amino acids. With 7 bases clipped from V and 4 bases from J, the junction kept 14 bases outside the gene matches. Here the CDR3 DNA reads TGTGCCAGCACCGACCTGGGACAGGGGCCTAGGTCAGATACGCAGTATTTT. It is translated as CASTDLGQGPRSDTQYF.

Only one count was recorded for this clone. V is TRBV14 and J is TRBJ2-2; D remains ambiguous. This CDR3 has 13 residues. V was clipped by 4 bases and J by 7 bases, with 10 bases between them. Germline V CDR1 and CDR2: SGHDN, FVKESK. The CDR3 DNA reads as TGTGCCAGCAGCCGCTTTTCCGGCGGGGAGCTGTTTTTT. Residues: CASSRFSGGELFF.

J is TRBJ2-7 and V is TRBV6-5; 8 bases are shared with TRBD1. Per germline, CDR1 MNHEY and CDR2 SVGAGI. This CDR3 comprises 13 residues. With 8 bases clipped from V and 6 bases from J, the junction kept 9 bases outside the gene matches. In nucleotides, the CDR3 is TGTGCCAGCGGTCGGACAGGGAACGGCGAGCAGTACTTC. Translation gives CASGRTGNGEQYF.

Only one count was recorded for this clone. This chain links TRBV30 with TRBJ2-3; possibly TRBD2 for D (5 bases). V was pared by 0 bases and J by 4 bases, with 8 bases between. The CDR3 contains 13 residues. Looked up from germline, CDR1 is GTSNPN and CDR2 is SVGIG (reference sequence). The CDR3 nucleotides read TGTGCCTGGAGTGTTGTGGAGGCAGATACGCAGTATTTT. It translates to CAWSVVEADTQYF. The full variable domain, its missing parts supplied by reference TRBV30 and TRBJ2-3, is SQTIHQWPATLVQPVGSPLSLECTVEGTSNPNLYWYRQAAGRGLQLLFYSVGIGQISSEVPQNLSASRPQDRQFILSSKKLLLSDSGFYLCAWSVVEADTQYFGPGTRLTVL.

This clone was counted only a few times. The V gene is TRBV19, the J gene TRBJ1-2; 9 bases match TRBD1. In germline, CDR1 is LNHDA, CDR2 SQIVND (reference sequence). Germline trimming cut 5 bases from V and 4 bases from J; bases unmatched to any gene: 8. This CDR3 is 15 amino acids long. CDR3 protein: CASSPWDREGYGYTF. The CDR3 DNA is TGTGCCAGTAGTCCTTGGGACAGGGAAGGCTATGGCTACACCTTC.

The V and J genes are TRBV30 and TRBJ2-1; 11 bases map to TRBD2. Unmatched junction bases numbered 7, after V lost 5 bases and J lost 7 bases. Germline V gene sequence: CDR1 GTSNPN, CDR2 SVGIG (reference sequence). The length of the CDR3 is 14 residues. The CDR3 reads CAWARTSGLNEQFF. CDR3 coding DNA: TGTGCCTGGGCCCGGACTAGCGGGCTTAATGAGCAGTTCTTC. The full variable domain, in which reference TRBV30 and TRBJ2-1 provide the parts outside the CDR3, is SQTIHQWPATLVQPVGSPLSLECTVEGTSNPNLYWYRQAAGRGLQLLFYSVGIGQISSEVPQNLSASRPQDRQFILSSKKLLLSDSGFYLCAWARTSGLNEQFFGPGTRLTVL.

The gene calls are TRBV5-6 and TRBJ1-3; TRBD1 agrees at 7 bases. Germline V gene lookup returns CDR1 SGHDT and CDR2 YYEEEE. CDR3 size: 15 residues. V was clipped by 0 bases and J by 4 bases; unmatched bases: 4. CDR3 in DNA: TGTGCCAGCAGCTTGGTAGGGGGCCTGGGAAACACCATATATTTT. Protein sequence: CASSLVGGLGNTIYF.

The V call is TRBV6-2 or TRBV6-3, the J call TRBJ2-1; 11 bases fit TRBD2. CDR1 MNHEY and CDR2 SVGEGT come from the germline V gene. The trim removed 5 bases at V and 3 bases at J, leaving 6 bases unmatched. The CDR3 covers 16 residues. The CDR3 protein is CASSPRLAGNYNEQFF. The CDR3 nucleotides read TGTGCCAGCAGTCCAAGACTAGCGGGAAACTACAATGAGCAGTTCTTC.

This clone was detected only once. CDR3: CASSVEGLKNTGELFF. CDR3 nucleotide sequence: TGTGCCAGCAGTGTGGAGGGACTAAAGAACACCGGGGAGCTGTTTTTT. V and J are TRBV2 and TRBJ2-2, with 7 bases identical to TRBD2. The germline CDR1 and CDR2 sequences are SNHLY and FYNNEI. The trim removed 4 bases at V and 1 base at J, leaving 6 bases unmatched. This CDR3 has 16 amino acids.

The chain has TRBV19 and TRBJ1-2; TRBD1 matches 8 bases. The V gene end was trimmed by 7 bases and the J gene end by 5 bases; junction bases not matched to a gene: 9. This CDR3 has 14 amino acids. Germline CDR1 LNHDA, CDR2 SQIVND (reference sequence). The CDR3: CASTTDRVAYGYTF. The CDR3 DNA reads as TGTGCCAGTACTACGGACAGGGTCGCTTATGGCTACACCTTC.

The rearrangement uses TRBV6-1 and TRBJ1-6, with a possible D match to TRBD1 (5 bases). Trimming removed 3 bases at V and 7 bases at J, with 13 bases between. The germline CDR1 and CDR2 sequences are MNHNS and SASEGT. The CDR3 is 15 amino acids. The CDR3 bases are TGTGCCAGCAGTGACGTGCAGGGTGCCAATTCACCCCTCCACTTT. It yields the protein CASSDVQGANSPLHF.

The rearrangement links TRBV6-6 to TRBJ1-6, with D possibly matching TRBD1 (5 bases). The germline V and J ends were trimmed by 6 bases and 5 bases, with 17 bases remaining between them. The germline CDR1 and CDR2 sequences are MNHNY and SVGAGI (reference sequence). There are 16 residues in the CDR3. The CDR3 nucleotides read TGTGCCAGCAGCAACTCGGGGGAAGGGGATAATTCACCCCTCCACTTT. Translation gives CASSNSGEGDNSPLHF.

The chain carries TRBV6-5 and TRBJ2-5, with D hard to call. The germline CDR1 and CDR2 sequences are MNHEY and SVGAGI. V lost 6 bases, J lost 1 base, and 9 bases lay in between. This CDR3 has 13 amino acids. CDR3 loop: CASSPLVQETQYF. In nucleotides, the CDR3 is TGTGCCAGCAGCCCACTCGTCCAAGAGACCCAGTACTTC.

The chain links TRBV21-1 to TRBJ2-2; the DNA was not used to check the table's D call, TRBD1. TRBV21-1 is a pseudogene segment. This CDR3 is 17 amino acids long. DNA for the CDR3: TGTGCCAGCAGCAAGCCCTGTGGACAGGTTTTAACCGGGGAGCTGTTTTTT. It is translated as CASSKPCGQVLTGELFF.

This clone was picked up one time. Written as DNA, the CDR3 is TGTGCCAGCAGCCAAGTTTGGGGACAGGGGGCTCCTAATGAAAAACTGTTTTTT. It codes for CASSQVWGQGAPNEKLFF. The chain couples TRBV3-1 (or the pseudogene TRBV3-2) to TRBJ1-4; 12 bases agree with TRBD1. This CDR3 contains 18 residues. Trimming at V came to 1 base and at J to 3 bases, leaving 6 bases not matched to a gene. CDR1 and CDR2 from the germline V gene are LGHDT and YNNKEL (reference sequence).

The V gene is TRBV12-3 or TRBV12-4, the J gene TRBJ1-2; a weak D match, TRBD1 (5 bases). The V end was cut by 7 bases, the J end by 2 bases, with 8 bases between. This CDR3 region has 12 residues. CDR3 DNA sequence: TGTGCCAGCATGGGGGGAAACTATGGCTACACCTTC. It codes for CASMGGNYGYTF.

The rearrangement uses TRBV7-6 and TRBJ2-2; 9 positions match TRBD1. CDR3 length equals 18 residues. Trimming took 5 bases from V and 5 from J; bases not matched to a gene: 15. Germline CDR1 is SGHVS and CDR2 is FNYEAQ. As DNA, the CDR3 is TGTGCCAGCAGCCCCCAAGTGGACAGGGGCGACAATACCGGGGAGCTGTTTTTT. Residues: CASSPQVDRGDNTGELFF.

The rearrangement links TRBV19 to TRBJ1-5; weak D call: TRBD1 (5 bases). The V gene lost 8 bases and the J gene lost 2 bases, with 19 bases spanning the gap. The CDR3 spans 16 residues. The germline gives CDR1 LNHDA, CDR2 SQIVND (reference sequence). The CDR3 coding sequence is TGTGCCAGTCAAACCGGGGGGGTGTCAGGCAATCAGCCCCAGCATTTT. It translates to CASQTGGVSGNQPQHF.

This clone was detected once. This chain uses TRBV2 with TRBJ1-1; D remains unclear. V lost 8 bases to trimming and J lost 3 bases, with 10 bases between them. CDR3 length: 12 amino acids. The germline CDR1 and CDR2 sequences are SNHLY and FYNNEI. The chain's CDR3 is CASGWSYTEAFF. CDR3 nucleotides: TGTGCCAGCGGCTGGAGCTACACTGAAGCTTTCTTT.

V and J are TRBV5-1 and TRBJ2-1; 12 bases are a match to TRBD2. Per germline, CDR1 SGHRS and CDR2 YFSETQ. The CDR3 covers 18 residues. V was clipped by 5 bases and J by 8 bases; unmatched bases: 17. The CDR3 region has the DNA TGCGCCAGCAGAGCCTCGACTAGCGGGGGTTCACCCACCCATGAGCAGTTCTTC. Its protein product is CASRASTSGGSPTHEQFF.